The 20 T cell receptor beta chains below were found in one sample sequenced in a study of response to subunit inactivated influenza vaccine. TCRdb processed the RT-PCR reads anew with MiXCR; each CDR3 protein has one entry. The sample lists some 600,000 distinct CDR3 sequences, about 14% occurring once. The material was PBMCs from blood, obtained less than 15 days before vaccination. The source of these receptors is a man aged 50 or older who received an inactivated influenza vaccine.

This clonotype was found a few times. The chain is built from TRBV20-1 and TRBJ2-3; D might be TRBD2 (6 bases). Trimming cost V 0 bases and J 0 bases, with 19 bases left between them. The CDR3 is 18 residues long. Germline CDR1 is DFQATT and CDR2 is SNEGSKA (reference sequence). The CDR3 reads CSARDLRPLAFSTDTQYF. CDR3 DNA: TGCAGTGCTAGAGATCTTCGACCTCTAGCGTTCAGCACAGATACGCAGTATTTT.

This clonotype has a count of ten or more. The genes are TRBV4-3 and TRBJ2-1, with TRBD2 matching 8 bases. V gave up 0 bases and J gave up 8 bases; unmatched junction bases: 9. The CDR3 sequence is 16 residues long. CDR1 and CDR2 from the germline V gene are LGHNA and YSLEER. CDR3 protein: CASSQDFGRVLDEQFF. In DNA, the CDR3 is TGCGCCAGCAGCCAAGATTTCGGGAGGGTCTTGGATGAGCAGTTCTTC.

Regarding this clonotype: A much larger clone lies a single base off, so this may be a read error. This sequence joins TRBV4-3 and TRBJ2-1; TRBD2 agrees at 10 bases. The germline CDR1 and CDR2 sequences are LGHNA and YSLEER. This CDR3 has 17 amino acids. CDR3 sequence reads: CASGQRTSGSSYNEQFF. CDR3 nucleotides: TGCGCCAGCGGCCAACGGACTAGCGGAAGCTCCTACAATGAGCAGTTCTTC.

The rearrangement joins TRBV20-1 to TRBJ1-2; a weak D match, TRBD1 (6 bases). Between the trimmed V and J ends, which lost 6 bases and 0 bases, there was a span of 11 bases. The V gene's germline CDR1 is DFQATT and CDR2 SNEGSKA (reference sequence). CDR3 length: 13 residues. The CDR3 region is CSAGDTANYGYTF. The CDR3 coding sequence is TGCAGTGCCGGGGACACCGCTAACTATGGCTACACCTTC.

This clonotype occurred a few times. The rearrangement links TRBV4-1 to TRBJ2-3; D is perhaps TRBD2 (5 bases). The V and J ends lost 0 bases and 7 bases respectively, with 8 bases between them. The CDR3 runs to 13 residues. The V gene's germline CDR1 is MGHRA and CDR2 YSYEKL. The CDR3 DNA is TGCGCCAGCAGCCAAGAACTAGTCTATACGCAGTATTTT. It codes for CASSQELVYTQYF.

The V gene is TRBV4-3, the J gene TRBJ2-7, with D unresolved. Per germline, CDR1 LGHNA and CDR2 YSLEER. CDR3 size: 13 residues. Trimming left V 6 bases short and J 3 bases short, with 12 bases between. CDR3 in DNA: TGCGCCAGCAGTTCCCGTGCCGGCTACGAGCAGTACTTC. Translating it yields CASSSRAGYEQYF.

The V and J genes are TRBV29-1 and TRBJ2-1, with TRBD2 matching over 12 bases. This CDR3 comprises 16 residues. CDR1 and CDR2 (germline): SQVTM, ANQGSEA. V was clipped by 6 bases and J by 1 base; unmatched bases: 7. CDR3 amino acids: CSVGLAGRGSYNEQFF. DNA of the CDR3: TGCAGCGTCGGACTAGCGGGAAGGGGTTCCTACAATGAGCAGTTCTTC.

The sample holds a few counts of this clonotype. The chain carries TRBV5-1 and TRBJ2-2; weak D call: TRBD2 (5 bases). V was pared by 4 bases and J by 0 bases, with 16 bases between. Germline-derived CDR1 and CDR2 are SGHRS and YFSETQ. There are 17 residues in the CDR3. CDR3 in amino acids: CASSKNAPGTNTGELFF. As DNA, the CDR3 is TGCGCCAGCAGCAAAAACGCTCCCGGGACGAACACCGGGGAGCTGTTTTTT.

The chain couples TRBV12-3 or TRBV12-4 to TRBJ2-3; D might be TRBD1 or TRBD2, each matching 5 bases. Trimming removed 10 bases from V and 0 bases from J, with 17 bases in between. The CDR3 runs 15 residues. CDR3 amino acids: CATHRGDLSTDTQYF. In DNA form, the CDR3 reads TGTGCCACCCACCGTGGGGACCTTAGCACAGATACGCAGTATTTT.

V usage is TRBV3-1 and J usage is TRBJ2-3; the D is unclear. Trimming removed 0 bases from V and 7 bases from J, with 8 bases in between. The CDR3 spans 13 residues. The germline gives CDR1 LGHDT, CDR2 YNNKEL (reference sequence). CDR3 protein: CASSQEGWNTQYF. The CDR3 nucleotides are TGTGCCAGCAGCCAAGAAGGCTGGAATACGCAGTATTTT.

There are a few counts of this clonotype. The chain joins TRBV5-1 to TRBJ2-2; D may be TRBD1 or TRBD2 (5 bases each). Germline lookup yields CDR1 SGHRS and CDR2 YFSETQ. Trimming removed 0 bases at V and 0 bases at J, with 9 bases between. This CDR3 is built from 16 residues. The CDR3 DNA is TGCGCCAGCAGCTTGGTGGGGGACCCGAACACCGGGGAGCTGTTTTTT. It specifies CASSLVGDPNTGELFF. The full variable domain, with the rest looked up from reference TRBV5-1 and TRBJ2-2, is KAGVTQTPRYLIKTRGQQVTLSCSPISGHRSVSWYQQTPGQGLQFLFEYFSETQRNKGNFPGRFSGRQFSNSRSEMNVSTLELGDSALYLCASSLVGDPNTGELFFGEGSRLTVL.

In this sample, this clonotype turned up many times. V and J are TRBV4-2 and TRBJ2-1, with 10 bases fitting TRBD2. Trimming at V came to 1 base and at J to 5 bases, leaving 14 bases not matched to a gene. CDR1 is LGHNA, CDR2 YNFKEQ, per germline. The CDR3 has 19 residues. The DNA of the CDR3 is TGTGCCAGCAGCCAAGTGTCTTCGGCTAGCGGGAGTTTTAACAATGAGCAGTTCTTC. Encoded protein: CASSQVSSASGSFNNEQFF.

The CDR3 protein is CASSAKALNTEAFF. The CDR3 DNA is TGTGCCAGCAGTGCTAAAGCTCTGAACACTGAAGCTTTCTTT. The gene calls are TRBV2 and TRBJ1-1; D is ambiguous. Trimming took off 4 bases at V and 0 bases at J, with 9 bases between the two ends. Germline V lookup: CDR1 SNHLY, CDR2 FYNNEI. The CDR3 spans 14 residues. The full variable domain, with the rest looked up from reference TRBV2 and TRBJ1-1, is EPEVTQTPSHQVTQMGQEVILRCVPISNHLYFYWYRQILGQKVEFLVSFYNNEISEKSEIFDDQFSVERPDGSNFTLKIRSTKLEDSAMYFCASSAKALNTEAFFGQGTRLTVV.

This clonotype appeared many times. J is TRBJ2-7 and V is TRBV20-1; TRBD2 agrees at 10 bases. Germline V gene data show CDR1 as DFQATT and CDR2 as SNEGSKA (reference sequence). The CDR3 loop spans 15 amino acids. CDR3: CSRGVPSGSIFEQYF. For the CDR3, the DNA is TGCAGCCGAGGCGTGCCTAGCGGGAGTATATTCGAGCAGTACTTC.

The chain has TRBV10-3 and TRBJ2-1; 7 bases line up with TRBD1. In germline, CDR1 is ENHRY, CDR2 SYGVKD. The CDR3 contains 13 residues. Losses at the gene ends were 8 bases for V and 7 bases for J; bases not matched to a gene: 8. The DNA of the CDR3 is TGTGCCATCCAGACAGGGCCGAGTAATGAGCAGTTCTTC. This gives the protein CAIQTGPSNEQFF.

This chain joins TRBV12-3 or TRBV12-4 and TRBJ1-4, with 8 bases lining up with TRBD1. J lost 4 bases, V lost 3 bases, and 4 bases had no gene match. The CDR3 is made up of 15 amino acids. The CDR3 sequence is CASSLGQADNEKLFF. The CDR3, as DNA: TGTGCCAGCAGTTTGGGACAGGCCGATAATGAAAAACTGTTTTTT.

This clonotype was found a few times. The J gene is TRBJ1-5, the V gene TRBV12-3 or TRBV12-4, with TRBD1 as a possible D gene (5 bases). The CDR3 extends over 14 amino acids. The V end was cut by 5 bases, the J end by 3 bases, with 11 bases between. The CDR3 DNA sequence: TGTGCCAGCAGTATCGACAGTATCAATCAGCCCCAGCATTTT. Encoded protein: CASSIDSINQPQHF.

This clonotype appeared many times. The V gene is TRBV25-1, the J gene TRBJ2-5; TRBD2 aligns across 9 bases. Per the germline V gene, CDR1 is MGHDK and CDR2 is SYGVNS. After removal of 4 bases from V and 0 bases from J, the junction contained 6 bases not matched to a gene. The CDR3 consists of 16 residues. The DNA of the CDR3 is TGTGCCAGCAGTGCCCTACGACTAGCGGACCAAGAGACCCAGTACTTC. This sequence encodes CASSALRLADQETQYF.

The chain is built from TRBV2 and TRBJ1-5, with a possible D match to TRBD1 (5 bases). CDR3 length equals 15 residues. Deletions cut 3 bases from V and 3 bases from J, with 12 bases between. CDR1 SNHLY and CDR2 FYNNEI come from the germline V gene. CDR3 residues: CASSEGGYHNQPQHF. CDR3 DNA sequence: TGTGCCAGCAGTGAGGGGGGTTACCACAATCAGCCCCAGCATTTT.

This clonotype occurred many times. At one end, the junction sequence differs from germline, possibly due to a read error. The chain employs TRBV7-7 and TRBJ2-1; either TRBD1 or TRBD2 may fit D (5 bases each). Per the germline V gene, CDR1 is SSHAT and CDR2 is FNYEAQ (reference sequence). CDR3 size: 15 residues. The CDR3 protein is CASSLGVGDADEQFF. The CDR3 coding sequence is TGTGCTAGCAGCTTAGGGGTCGGGGACGCGGATGAGCAGTTCTTC.